This T cell receptor (beta chain) is from a study of post-analysis software for immune sequencing data (dated by TCRdb to between 2014 and 2016). In terms of the full investigation: Disease courses on record covered relapsing-remitting, secondary progressive and progressive-relapsing multiple sclerosis, though some patients had no subtype annotation. Patient repertoires were compared against roughly 12 previously published healthy control repertoires from donors aged roughly 6 to 28 years. A subset of samples was prepared in parallel using single-end sample barcoding, then pooled and co-amplified after Illumina adapter ligation.

CDR1 MNHNY and CDR2 SVGAGI were looked up in the germline V gene (reference sequence). The CDR3, cysteine through phenylalanine, is 15 amino acids long. Just CDR3 DNA is preserved here, 45 bases in frame from base 1. Trimming takes 3 bases off V and 5 bases off J; junction bases not matched to a gene: 7. To demonstrate the VDJtools post-analysis software, TCR beta repertoires were profiled from the peripheral blood of more than ten young patients with multiple sclerosis. The multiple sclerosis patients were children and adolescents ranging in age from 6 to 15 years. This clonotype was observed a few times. The antigen it recognizes is unknown. The sample holds no much larger clone one base away, and base qualities are not on file. Findings and caveats that apply to the study as a whole: When samples were clustered directly using the F measure, samples prepared in the same batch co-clustered strongly, which prompted a batch-effect correction. Patients showed significantly higher frequencies than controls for five TRBV segments, among them TRBV5-6, TRBV5-1 and TRBV20-1. The multiple sclerosis patient group was slightly younger than the control group. Compared with controls, multiple sclerosis patients had significantly lower normalized Chao1 diversity, a finding suggesting substantial peripheral T-cell clonal expansion.

Library preparation was by PCR. The sequencing machine was an Illumina HiSeq 2500. Unique molecular identifiers were incorporated into TCR beta cDNA libraries to reduce PCR and sequencing biases. Per 1 to 10 million input T cells, roughly 500,000 cDNA molecules were obtained, such that each molecule approximated one T cell. Patient libraries were prepared and sequenced with the same protocol used for the earlier healthy control dataset. Samples belonging to the same batch were prepared together, multiplexed and sequenced on a shared HiSeq lane. As for how the authors treated the data: Raw barcoded reads were processed with MIGEC, and single-read molecular identifier groups were discarded before consensus assembly and CDR3 extraction. VDJtools was used for post-analysis of the clonotype tables, with diversity normalized by down-sampling every dataset to the smallest sample size. In repertoire overlap clustering, CDR3 amino acid sequences, but not nucleotide sequences, were matched to correct batch-related cross-sample contamination. TCRdb cleaned the public reads at Q25 with fastp, built clones with MiXCR and kept in-frame beta chains. Identical CDR3 proteins give one entry, which carries the most common genes and DNA. TCRdb assigned the V and J calls; the authors' analysis was not used. The sample records about half a million distinct CDR3 sequences, roughly 45% of which are singletons. The ten largest clones take up about 12% of the sample.

Sequenced sample: blood. The TCR was taken from a girl aged 10 to 17 with multiple sclerosis. Here the chain combines TRBV6-6 and TRBJ2-7; TRBD2 aligns with 10 central bases. At the DNA level, the sequence is TGTGCCAGCAGTTATGGGTCTAGCGGGAGAGACGAGCAGTACTTC. Translated, it gives CASSYGSSGRDEQYF.